The 18 T cell receptor beta chains below were found in one sample sequenced in a study of blood T cell repertoires in COVID-19. Method: immunoSEQ multiplex PCR; TCRdb's copy keeps in-frame clones and lacks some. This sample has about 150,000 clones, with over 80% found just once. Material: peripheral blood. The source is a man in his fifties who had recovered from COVID-19.

With regard to this clone: The sample contains more than one DNA sequence encoding this CDR3. The J gene is TRBJ2-1, the V gene TRBV5-1; D gene unclear. Trimming took 0 bases from V and 0 from J, leaving 7 bases between them. Germline V gene sequence: CDR1 SGHRS, CDR2 YFSETQ. The CDR3 is made up of 15 amino acids. CDR3 loop: CASSLVGSSYNEQFF. In DNA form, the CDR3 reads TGCGCCAGCAGCTTGGTCGGTAGCTCCTACAATGAGCAGTTCTTC.

The gene calls are TRBV4-3 and TRBJ2-4, with TRBD1 as a possible D gene (5 bases). The CDR3 has 17 amino acids. The germline V and J ends were trimmed by 2 bases and 1 base, with 15 bases remaining between them. The germline CDR1 and CDR2 sequences are LGHNA and YSLEER. The chain's CDR3 is CASSQSVGAQAKNIQYF. The CDR3 DNA sequence: TGCGCCAGCAGCCAATCCGTAGGGGCGCAGGCCAAAAACATTCAGTACTTC.

The V gene is TRBV30, the J gene TRBJ1-1; D call uncertain. CDR1 GTSNPN and CDR2 SVGIG come from the germline V gene (reference sequence). V lost 2 bases and J 5 bases, leaving 15 bases between the germline ends. The CDR3 is 14 residues long. The CDR3 nucleotides are TGTGCCTGGAGTTTGGACTTAGGACGAACTGAAGCTTTCTTT. Translation gives CAWSLDLGRTEAFF. The variable domain in full, completed from reference TRBV30 and TRBJ1-1, reads SQTIHQWPATLVQPVGSPLSLECTVEGTSNPNLYWYRQAAGRGLQLLFYSVGIGQISSEVPQNLSASRPQDRQFILSSKKLLLSDSGFYLCAWSLDLGRTEAFFGQGTRLTVV.

This sequence joins TRBV5-1 and TRBJ2-3, with 12 bases matching TRBD2. Germline-derived CDR1 and CDR2 are SGHRS and YFSETQ. V shed 0 bases and J 4 bases; nucleotides not matched to a gene: 6. This CDR3 is built from 17 residues. The CDR3, as DNA: TGCGCCAGCAGCTTGGAGACTAGCGGGGGAGTGGCAGATACGCAGTATTTT. It yields the protein CASSLETSGGVADTQYF.

CDR3 bases: TGTGCCAGCAGCGACAAAGATACGCAGTATTTT. Its protein is CASSDKDTQYF. The chain uses TRBV9 and TRBJ2-3; D ambiguous. This CDR3 region has 11 residues. Germline CDR1 reads SGDLS; CDR2 reads YYNGEE. V lost 3 bases to trimming and J lost 5 bases, with 4 bases between them.

The chain couples TRBV5-1 to TRBJ1-2; 7 nucleotides agree with TRBD1. In germline, CDR1 is SGHRS, CDR2 YFSETQ. The CDR3 consists of 14 residues. Unmatched junction bases numbered 5, after V lost 3 bases and J lost 3 bases. The CDR3 region is CASSSTGTDYGYTF. The CDR3 bases are TGCGCCAGCAGCTCCACTGGGACAGACTATGGCTACACCTTC.

The CDR3 DNA reads as TGCGCCAGCAGTCATGGAGGCAGGGGCTCCTACAATGAGCAGTTCTTC. This translates into CASSHGGRGSYNEQFF. The V call is TRBV23-1, the J call TRBJ2-1; TRBD1 might be the D (6 bases). TRBV23-1 is filed as an ORF, its function uncertain. V was pared by 3 bases and J by 0 bases, with 12 bases between. This CDR3 spans 16 amino acids.

CDR3 DNA: TGTGCCAGCAGCTTGGTTGGCTGGGGGGACAATGAGCAGTTCTTC. Protein sequence: CASSLVGWGDNEQFF. V usage is TRBV5-6 and J usage is TRBJ2-1; D might be TRBD2 (6 bases). Trimming took off 0 bases at V and 5 bases at J, with 12 bases between the two ends. CDR3 size: 15 residues. The germline gives CDR1 SGHDT, CDR2 YYEEEE.

The sample holds one count of this clone. This sequence joins TRBV5-4 and TRBJ2-1; TRBD1 matches at 10 bases. The CDR3 consists of 18 residues. V lost 0 bases, J lost 1 base, and 7 bases stayed unmatched. CDR1 and CDR2 from the germline V gene are SGHNT and YYREEE (reference sequence). The CDR3 loop reads CASSLGDRGYGSYNEQFF. The CDR3 DNA is TGTGCCAGCAGCTTGGGGGACAGGGGCTATGGATCCTACAATGAGCAGTTCTTC. The full variable domain, completed using reference TRBV5-4 and TRBJ2-1, is ETGVTQSPTHLIKTRGQQVTLRCSSQSGHNTVSWYQQALGQGPQFIFQYYREEENGRGNFPPRFSGLQFPNYSSELNVNALELDDSALYLCASSLGDRGYGSYNEQFFGPGTRLTVL.

The V call is TRBV5-1, the J call TRBJ2-2; TRBD1 agrees at 8 bases. J was trimmed by 4 bases and V by 4 bases; bases with no gene match: 6. The CDR3 runs to 15 residues. Germline CDR1 reads SGHRS; CDR2 reads YFSETQ. The CDR3 loop reads CASSAGQGITGELFF. In DNA form, the CDR3 reads TGCGCCAGCAGCGCCGGACAGGGTATCACCGGGGAGCTGTTTTTT.

The sample holds one count of this clone. The rearrangement joins TRBV27 to TRBJ1-6; tentative D call: TRBD1 (5 bases). V gave up 6 bases and J gave up 9 bases, with 12 bases separating them. The V gene's germline CDR1 is MNHEY and CDR2 SMNVEV (reference sequence). The CDR3 contains 13 residues. The CDR3 loop reads CASRRDGTSPLHF. DNA of the CDR3: TGTGCCAGCAGGCGGGACGGGACTTCACCCCTCCACTTT.

The chain employs TRBV9 and TRBJ1-1; D call uncertain. The V gene's germline CDR1 is SGDLS and CDR2 YYNGEE. The CDR3 has 13 amino acids. Deletions cut 2 bases from V and 1 base from J, with 6 bases between. This chain's CDR3 is CASSVTGNTEAFF. CDR3 nucleotide sequence: TGTGCCAGCAGCGTTACCGGGAACACTGAAGCTTTCTTT.

The genes are TRBV7-2 and TRBJ1-2; 8 bases agree with TRBD1. The junction had 10 bases not matched to a gene; V was cut back by 3 bases and J by 7 bases. Looked up from germline, CDR1 is SGHTA and CDR2 is FQGNSA. This CDR3 has 15 residues. As DNA, the CDR3 is TGTGCCAGCAGCTTGTACGGACAGGGTATTCGTGGCTACACCTTC. Translation gives CASSLYGQGIRGYTF.

The V call is TRBV11-3, the J call TRBJ2-1; no clear D gene. Germline V gene lookup returns CDR1 SGHNT and CDR2 YENEEA. The CDR3 is 14 amino acids. V was clipped by 3 bases and J by 0 bases, with 6 bases between them. The CDR3 reads CASSLLSSYNEQFF. In nucleotides, the CDR3 is TGTGCCAGCAGCTTGTTGAGCTCCTACAATGAGCAGTTCTTC.

This chain joins TRBV5-1 and TRBJ2-2; possibly TRBD1 for D (10 bases). The germline CDR1 and CDR2 sequences are SGHRS and YFSETQ. V was cut by 4 bases and J by 6 bases, with 28 bases left in between. This CDR3 is built from 19 residues. CDR3 protein: CASSPWTGGLAGTPGELFF. CDR3 in DNA: TGCGCCAGCAGCCCCTGGACAGGGGGACTAGCAGGGACTCCCGGGGAGCTGTTTTTT.

V is TRBV18 and J is TRBJ2-3; D gene uncertain. The V and J ends lost 3 bases and 5 bases respectively, with 6 bases between them. Germline V lookup: CDR1 KGHSH, CDR2 LQKENI. The CDR3 has 12 residues. CDR3 sequence (DNA): TGTGCCAGCTCACCTTCAGGAGATACGCAGTATTTT. This codes for CASSPSGDTQYF. The full variable domain, rest sourced from reference TRBV18 and TRBJ2-3, is NAGVMQNPRHLVRRRGQEARLRCSPMKGHSHVYWYRQLPEEGLKFMVYLQKENIIDESGMPKERFSAEFPKEGPSILRIQQVVRGDSAAYFCASSPSGDTQYFGPGTRLTVL.

The chain joins TRBV30 to TRBJ2-7, with 7 positions matching TRBD1. Trimming took 3 bases from V and 0 from J; bases not matched to a gene: 5. Looked up from germline, CDR1 is GTSNPN and CDR2 is SVGIG (reference sequence). The CDR3 has 14 residues. The CDR3 DNA sequence: TGTGCCTGGAGCAGGACAGGATTCTCCTACGAGCAGTACTTC. Translation gives CAWSRTGFSYEQYF. Filled out from reference TRBV30 and TRBJ2-7, the complete variable domain reads SQTIHQWPATLVQPVGSPLSLECTVEGTSNPNLYWYRQAAGRGLQLLFYSVGIGQISSEVPQNLSASRPQDRQFILSSKKLLLSDSGFYLCAWSRTGFSYEQYFGPGTRLTVT.

This chain joins TRBV19 and TRBJ2-2, with D possibly matching TRBD1 (7 bases). The CDR3 sequence is 18 residues long. Trimming removed 3 bases at V and 6 bases at J, with 23 bases between. Germline lookup yields CDR1 LNHDA and CDR2 SQIVND (reference sequence). CDR3 loop: CASSIGRRDSYLSGELFF. The CDR3 DNA reads TGTGCCAGTAGTATTGGCCGGCGGGACAGTTACCTCTCCGGGGAGCTGTTTTTT.